Each of the 12 T cell receptor beta chains below was sequenced from the same sample in a study of T cells in localized non-small cell lung cancer (TCRdb year 2020). The receptor library was made with the immunoSEQ multiplex PCR assay. Drawn from immuneACCESS, this table holds only the in-frame rearrangements with V and J called that TCRdb kept. Clones are partly lost; checked studies trace under half to an unresolved V gene and leave the rest unexplained. This sample comprises around 78,000 clones, 70% to 90% of them detected only once. Of the sample, approximately 9.6% falls within the top ten clones. This material consisted of peripheral blood, taken before any cancer treatment. Source of these receptors: a female donor over 55 with stage I lung adenocarcinoma.

This clone was seen more than once but under ten times. The genes are TRBV6-1 and TRBJ1-3; D uncertain. The end of the DNA fits TRBJ2-3 better, so the J call may be wrong. CDR1 is MNHNS, CDR2 SASEGT, per germline. The CDR3 runs to 13 residues. CDR3 in DNA: TGTGCCAGCAGTGAAAGTCCGTCAGACCCGCAGTATTTT. This codes for CASSESPSDPQYF.

The chain carries TRBV11-1 and TRBJ2-5; D is perhaps TRBD2 (6 bases). From germline, CDR1 is SGHAT and CDR2 FQDESV (reference sequence). The CDR3 is 17 amino acids. V lost 1 base, J lost 2 bases, and 17 bases lay in between. CDR3 in amino acids: CASSLGRGGRGQETQYF. The CDR3 DNA sequence: TGTGCCAGCAGCTTAGGGCGGGGTGGGCGTGGGCAAGAGACCCAGTACTTC.

The chain recombines TRBV7-8 with TRBJ2-1; 9 bases align to TRBD2. Germline assignment: CDR1 SGHVS and CDR2 FQNEAQ. The CDR3 runs to 18 residues. V lost 2 bases to trimming and J lost 7 bases; unmatched junction nucleotides: 15. In DNA, the CDR3 is TGTGCCAGCAGCTTAACTTCGTTCGCTAGCGGGAATGATAATGAGCAGTTCTTC. Its translation: CASSLTSFASGNDNEQFF.

This chain uses TRBV7-8 with TRBJ2-1; no definite D call. The V and J ends lost 3 bases and 2 bases respectively, with 14 bases between them. This CDR3 spans 16 amino acids. Germline V gene data show CDR1 as SGHVS and CDR2 as FQNEAQ. The CDR3 DNA reads TGTGCCAGCAGCTTGGATCTAGATTATACCTACAATGAGCAGTTCTTC. Translation: CASSLDLDYTYNEQFF. The full variable domain, rest sourced from reference TRBV7-8 and TRBJ2-1, is GAGVSQSPRYKVAKRGQDVALRCDPISGHVSLFWYQQALGQGPEFLTYFQNEAQLDKSGLPSDRFFAERPEGSVSTLKIQRTQQEDSAVYLCASSLDLDYTYNEQFFGPGTRLTVL.

This clone has a handful of counts. The chain has TRBV6-1 and TRBJ1-2, with 8 positions matching TRBD1. The ends lost 7 bases at V and 8 bases at J; junction bases unmatched: 12. The CDR3 is 14 amino acids. Germline values: CDR1 MNHNS, CDR2 SASEGT. The CDR3 reads CASIPDREAWGYTF. The CDR3 nucleotides are TGTGCCAGCATTCCGGACAGGGAGGCTTGGGGCTACACCTTC.

The chain combines TRBV9 with TRBJ2-3; D unresolved. The CDR3 loop spans 13 amino acids. Trimming took 3 bases from V and 2 from J, leaving 7 bases between them. Per the germline V gene, CDR1 is SGDLS and CDR2 is YYNGEE. CDR3 DNA: TGTGCCAGCAGCGCCGGGTTCACAGATACGCAGTATTTT. As protein: CASSAGFTDTQYF.

The chain has TRBV5-4 and TRBJ1-4; possibly TRBD1 for D (5 bases). The CDR3 is made up of 14 amino acids. Germline V gene lookup returns CDR1 SGHNT and CDR2 YYREEE (reference sequence). V dropped 0 bases and J dropped 7 bases, with 10 bases sitting between them. Written as DNA, the CDR3 is TGTGCCAGCAGCTTGGGGGGGAGCAGTGAAAAACTGTTTTTT. The encoded protein is CASSLGGSSEKLFF.

The rearrangement links TRBV5-4 to TRBJ1-4; the D gene is possibly TRBD1 (5 bases). The V end lost 1 base, the J end lost 6 bases, and 10 bases lay between the germline ends. CDR1 is SGHNT, CDR2 YYREEE, per germline (reference sequence). The CDR3 totals 14 residues. CDR3 residues: CASSLRQGHEKLFF. DNA for the CDR3: TGTGCCAGCAGCTTGCGGCAGGGACATGAAAAACTGTTTTTT.

This clone has a handful of counts. Written as DNA, the CDR3 is TGTGCCAGCAGCTTAAGTTTAGGCGGGAGGGGGAATGAGCAGTTCTTC. This translates into CASSLSLGGRGNEQFF. This rearrangement joins TRBV7-3 to TRBJ2-1, with 9 bases identical to TRBD2. This CDR3 has 16 amino acids. Germline V gives CDR1 SGHTA, CDR2 FQGTGA. The junction had 8 bases not matched to a gene; V was cut back by 1 base and J by 7 bases.

The chain combines TRBV7-2 with TRBJ2-3; D is ambiguous. CDR3 size: 14 residues. V lost 4 bases and J 2 bases, leaving 10 bases between the germline ends. Germline CDR1 and CDR2: SGHTA and FQGNSA. CDR3 bases: TGTGCCAGCAGCTCGCGGCCTCTCACAGATACGCAGTATTTT. As protein: CASSSRPLTDTQYF.

This chain links TRBV4-1 with TRBJ2-1, with D perhaps assigned TRBD1 or TRBD2 (5 bases each). Germline values: CDR1 MGHRA, CDR2 YSYEKL. V gave up 6 bases and J gave up 7 bases, with 34 bases separating them. The CDR3 is 20 amino acids. Here the CDR3 DNA reads TGCGCCAGCAGTTTTTCGGGGACCCTTCTTAGCCGCCGAGCCCAAAATGAGCAGTTCTTC. It translates to CASSFSGTLLSRRAQNEQFF.

The chain uses TRBV5-1 and TRBJ1-2, with D unresolved. The V and J ends lost 3 bases and 4 bases respectively, with 10 bases between them. The length of the CDR3 is 13 residues. The germline gives CDR1 SGHRS, CDR2 YFSETQ. The DNA for the CDR3 is TGCGCCAGCAGCTCAGACGGAGTCTATGGCTACACCTTC. This codes for CASSSDGVYGYTF.